The 12 T cell receptor beta chains listed next were all sequenced from one sample in a study of shared clonotypes between healthy human individuals (dated by TCRdb to 2018 to 2020). Library preparation used the immunoSEQ multiplex PCR assay. Imported from immuneACCESS, the table was reduced by TCRdb to in-frame sequences with V and J called. These copies leave out some clones; in studies compared against another copy, an unresolved V gene accounts for under half, and the cause of the remainder is not known. The sample contains roughly 100,000 clones, roughly 66% of them found a single time. Clones ranked in the top ten supply 24% of the sample. Sequencing was performed on memory CD8+ T cells sorted from blood. The cell subset or site label here, explained by the study, means: CD45RO+ cells pooled with CCR7-negative TemRA cells. These TCRs come from a woman younger than 45 in good health.

This clone showed up just a few times. V gene TRBV7-6 combines with J gene TRBJ2-7; D perhaps matches TRBD2 (6 bases). CDR3 length: 14 residues. Trimming shortened V by 5 bases and J by 2 bases, and 13 bases separated the two germline ends. Germline CDR1 and CDR2: SGHVS and FNYEAQ. CDR3 region: CASSPGGLTYEQYF. CDR3 nucleotide sequence: TGTGCCAGCAGCCCCGGAGGGTTGACCTACGAGCAGTACTTC. Full variable domain (remainder filled in from reference TRBV7-6 and TRBJ2-7): GAGVSQSPRYKVTKRGQDVALRCDPISGHVSLYWYRQALGQGPEFLTYFNYEAQQDKSGLPNDRFSAERPEGSISTLTIQRTEQRDSAMYRCASSPGGLTYEQYFGPGTRLTVT.

The CDR3 nucleotides are TGTGCCAGCAGTTACTTGGACTCTAGCTCCTACGAGCAGTACTTC. This translates into CASSYLDSSSYEQYF. V and J are TRBV6-5 and TRBJ2-7, with a tentative D call TRBD2 (5 bases). The CDR3 is 15 amino acids. V lost 1 base and J lost 0, with 10 bases in between. Germline CDR1 is MNHEY and CDR2 is SVGAGI.

The chain links TRBV7-9 to TRBJ2-7; no clear D. This CDR3 contains 15 residues. Trimming took off 1 base at V and 3 bases at J, with 13 bases between the two ends. Germline assignment: CDR1 SEHNR and CDR2 FQNEAQ (reference sequence). CDR3 amino acids: CASSLERFGVYEQYF. DNA for the CDR3: TGTGCCAGCAGCTTAGAAAGGTTTGGGGTCTACGAGCAGTACTTC.

The V and J genes are TRBV7-9 and TRBJ2-5; 7 bases are a match to TRBD2. This CDR3 region has 15 residues. Germline V lookup: CDR1 SEHNR, CDR2 FQNEAQ (reference sequence). Trimming cost V 5 bases and J 1 base; bases outside gene matches: 7. The CDR3 DNA follows: TGTGCCAGCAGCGCGGAAGCGGGGACCCAAGAGACCCAGTACTTC. This sequence encodes CASSAEAGTQETQYF.

This clone was observed once. V and J are TRBV30 and TRBJ2-1, with 8 bases aligning to TRBD1. V gave up 2 bases and J gave up 8 bases; unmatched junction bases: 8. Germline V CDR1 and CDR2: GTSNPN, SVGIG (reference sequence). The CDR3 extends over 14 amino acids. Here the CDR3 DNA reads TGTGCCTGGAGTTACGGACAGGGATCAGATGAGCAGTTCTTC. Its translation is CAWSYGQGSDEQFF.

The gene calls are TRBV14 and TRBJ2-7; D might be TRBD2 (5 bases). The germline V and J ends were trimmed by 4 bases and 3 bases, with 13 bases remaining between them. Germline V gene lookup returns CDR1 SGHDN and CDR2 FVKESK. The CDR3 extends over 14 amino acids. CDR3 protein: CASSRGWRVYEQYF. The CDR3 DNA reads as TGTGCCAGCAGCCGGGGATGGCGGGTCTACGAGCAGTACTTC.

This chain links TRBV6-1 with TRBJ2-7; D uncertain. Trimming stripped 6 bases from V and 6 bases from J, with 9 bases between. The germline gives CDR1 MNHNS, CDR2 SASEGT. This CDR3 contains 11 residues. DNA of the CDR3: TGTGCCAGCAGGATTTCCCCCGAGCAGTACTTC. Its translation: CASRISPEQYF.

V and J are TRBV11-2 and TRBJ2-2; perhaps D is TRBD1 or TRBD2 (5 bases each). Trimming removed 5 bases from V and 0 bases from J, with 13 bases in between. The CDR3 covers 16 residues. Germline CDR1 is SGHAT and CDR2 is FQNNGV. CDR3 sequence: CASSPHRDPNTGELFF. In nucleotides, the CDR3 is TGTGCCAGCAGCCCACACCGGGACCCGAACACCGGGGAGCTGTTTTTT.

The J gene is TRBJ2-5, the V gene TRBV11-2, with 11 positions matching TRBD2. Per the germline V gene, CDR1 is SGHAT and CDR2 is FQNNGV. CDR3 length: 15 residues. V gave up 5 bases and J gave up 4 bases; unmatched junction bases: 6. CDR3 in amino acids: CASSVLAGVGETQYF. Written as DNA, the CDR3 is TGTGCCAGCAGCGTACTAGCGGGAGTGGGAGAGACCCAGTACTTC.

The chain combines TRBV4-1 with TRBJ2-3, with D possibly matching TRBD1 (6 bases). The CDR3 length is 17 residues. Germline CDR1 is MGHRA and CDR2 is YSYEKL. The germline V and J ends were trimmed by 0 bases and 2 bases, with 15 bases remaining between them. This CDR3 is CASSQDRSPGDTDTQYF. CDR3 sequence (DNA): TGCGCCAGCAGCCAAGATCGTTCGCCAGGGGACACAGATACGCAGTATTTT.

This clone was recorded at least ten times. Other DNA sequences of this sample code for an identical CDR3. The rearrangement joins TRBV9 to TRBJ2-3, with D possibly being TRBD1 or TRBD2 (6 bases each). The germline V gene has CDR1 SGDLS and CDR2 YYNGEE. Trimming left V 0 bases short and J 6 bases short, with 11 bases between. The CDR3 length is 14 residues. The CDR3 region is CASSVGGGSDTQYF. In DNA, the CDR3 is TGTGCCAGCAGCGTAGGAGGGGGGTCGGATACGCAGTATTTT.

V and J are TRBV29-1 and TRBJ2-1; 8 nucleotides agree with TRBD1. Germline V lookup: CDR1 SQVTM, CDR2 ANQGSEA. The CDR3 loop spans 12 amino acids. With 7 bases clipped from V and 8 bases from J, the junction kept 7 bases outside the gene matches. The CDR3 bases are TGCAGCGGGGTCCAGGGGGCGTATGAGCAGTTCTTC. It translates to CSGVQGAYEQFF.